These 10 T cell receptor beta chains came from one sample sequenced in a study of T-cell memory formation after mild COVID-19. TCRdb reanalysed the 5' RACE reads using MiXCR and keeps one entry per CDR3 protein. This repertoire shows 530,000 or so distinct CDR3 sequences, 17% found once; its top ten account for roughly 7.8%. The sample comprised PBMCs or a T cell subset sorted from them (not recorded which). The receptors shown here come from an adult woman who had mild COVID-19 (a few samples of this study predate the infection). Cell type and time point are not known.

Concerning this clonotype: Likely a read error: the CDR3 ends without its conserved phenylalanine or tryptophan. This rearrangement joins TRBV18 to TRBJ2-2; no reliable D call. Trimming took off 2 bases at V and 6 bases at J, with 19 bases between the two ends. The CDR3 runs 17 residues. Germline V lookup: CDR1 KGHSH, CDR2 LQKENI. CDR3 protein: CASSPTWASRVAGELFS. CDR3 coding DNA: TGTGCCAGCTCACCAACGTGGGCCTCAAGGGTGGCCGGGGAGCTGTTTTCT.

This clonotype was found a few times. This chain joins TRBV15 and TRBJ2-7, with D possibly TRBD2 on 5 matching bases. The CDR3 spans 15 residues. Germline values: CDR1 LNHNV, CDR2 YYDKDF (reference sequence). The V end was cut by 0 bases, the J end by 0 bases, with 9 bases between. The CDR3 spells CATSRDSAHSYEQYF. The CDR3 coding sequence is TGTGCCACCAGCAGAGATAGCGCTCACTCCTACGAGCAGTACTTC.

This clonotype has only a few counts. This may be a read error: a much more frequent sequence differs by one nucleotide. This sequence joins TRBV9 and TRBJ2-7; D might be TRBD1 or TRBD2, each matching 5 bases. The germline CDR1 and CDR2 sequences are SGDLS and YYNGEE. The CDR3 is 14 residues long. Deletions cut 1 base from V and 0 bases from J, with 8 bases between. The CDR3 nucleotides read TGTGCCAGCAGCGTATGGGGGAGCTCCTACGAGCAGTACTTC. Translated, it gives CASSVWGSSYEQYF. The full variable domain, rest sourced from reference TRBV9 and TRBJ2-7, is DSGVTQTPKHLITATGQRVTLRCSPRSGDLSVYWYQQSLDQGLQFLIQYYNGEERAKGNILERFSAQQFPDLHSELNLSSLELGDSALYFCASSVWGSSYEQYFGPGTRLTVT.

This clonotype was seen a handful of times. The chain employs TRBV20-1 and TRBJ2-1; 9 nucleotides line up with TRBD1. V lost 3 bases, J lost 8 bases, and 11 bases stayed unmatched. Germline V lookup: CDR1 DFQATT, CDR2 SNEGSKA (reference sequence). The CDR3 length is 15 residues. The CDR3 reads CSASPGQGEADEQFF. In nucleotides, the CDR3 is TGCAGTGCTAGCCCGGGACAGGGTGAGGCGGATGAGCAGTTCTTC.

This clonotype showed up just a few times. The chain carries TRBV7-2 and TRBJ2-1; D perhaps matches TRBD2 (7 bases). V lost 5 bases, J lost 7 bases, and 21 bases lay in between. Germline CDR1 reads SGHTA; CDR2 reads FQGNSA. There are 16 residues in the CDR3. The CDR3 DNA reads TGTGCCAGCAGCCCTGGGAGGAGGGGGGGCCTGAATGAGCAGTTCTTC. It translates to CASSPGRRGGLNEQFF.

The chain has TRBV7-3 and TRBJ2-5; 9 bases line up with TRBD2. Trimming removed 5 bases from V and 1 base from J; junction bases left unmatched: 2. The germline V gene encodes CDR1 SGHTA and CDR2 FQGTGA. The CDR3 totals 14 residues. CDR3 nucleotide sequence: TGTGCCAGCAGCACGGGACTAGCCCAAGAGACCCAGTACTTC. This translates into CASSTGLAQETQYF.

V gene TRBV24-1 combines with J gene TRBJ2-2; D perhaps matches TRBD2 (5 bases). Germline V gives CDR1 KGHDR, CDR2 SFDVKD. Trimming took off 5 bases at V and 3 bases at J, with 9 bases between the two ends. This CDR3 contains 14 residues. CDR3 in amino acids: CATSADSYTGELFF. Written as DNA, the CDR3 is TGTGCCACCAGTGCGGACTCCTACACCGGGGAGCTGTTTTTT.

The J gene is TRBJ2-1, the V gene TRBV29-1; D ambiguous. V was pared by 4 bases and J by 8 bases, with 9 bases between. Germline CDR1 and CDR2: SQVTM and ANQGSEA. This CDR3 region has 11 residues. The CDR3 reads CSVGVPDEQFF. CDR3 coding DNA: TGCAGCGTTGGGGTACCCGATGAGCAGTTCTTC.

This clonotype was observed a handful of times. The V gene is TRBV3-1, the J gene TRBJ1-1; TRBD1 matches 7 bases. Germline trimming cut 0 bases from V and 6 bases from J; bases unmatched to any gene: 1. This CDR3 has 13 amino acids. Germline CDR1 reads LGHDT; CDR2 reads YNNKEL (reference sequence). CDR3 DNA: TGTGCCAGCAGCCAAGACGACAGGGCTGAAGCTTTCTTT. This encodes CASSQDDRAEAFF.

This clonotype showed up just a few times. The gene calls are TRBV20-1 and TRBJ2-7; D ambiguous. Germline-derived CDR1 and CDR2 are DFQATT and SNEGSKA (reference sequence). Between the trimmed V and J ends, which lost 6 bases and 2 bases, there was a span of 14 bases. This CDR3 is built from 13 residues. The CDR3 reads CSARKDAAYEQYF. The CDR3 bases are TGCAGTGCCAGAAAGGACGCGGCCTACGAGCAGTACTTC.